This T cell receptor beta chain was recovered during a study of blood T cells in healthy people across ages (dated by TCRdb to between 2014 and 2017). Turning to the overall study: In model experiments, template switching captured about one uniquely barcoded TCR beta cDNA molecule for every two T cells. The study measured age-related changes in TCR beta repertoire diversity using deep sequencing normalized with unique cDNA molecular identifiers. Four age groups were formed from the donors: young (average approximately 15 years), middle-aged (around 37), aged (under 70) and long-lived (about 75). To avoid experimental bias, donors of different ages were randomly spread across the sequencing lanes. For two donors (one aged 18 to 30 and one aged 80 or older), the study analyzed two additional independent replicas of 1 million unique cDNA reads from the same blood draw.

With regard to this clonotype: No cognate antigen has been identified for it. Base qualities are missing; no much larger clone stands one base away.

The protocol used for the library was 5' RACE. Data came from an Illumina HiSeq 2500. A second roughly 6 to 12 cycle PCR used a sample-barcoded 5' primer and a J-beta primer mix. A unique molecular identifier was introduced onto each TCR beta cDNA molecule by a template-switch 5' adaptor carrying 12 random nucleotides. Each sample yielded at least 2.5 million CDR3-containing paired-end reads. First-strand cDNA synthesis was performed from all RNA using the Mint cDNA synthesis kit, with priming by a TRBC-specific oligonucleotide. Following uracil-DNA glycosylase treatment, a first 18-cycle PCR with universal primers M1SS and BC2_uni_R was performed on all cDNA. The published analysis was carried out like this. For normalization, 1 million high-quality reads were randomly selected from each sample, with every read carrying a distinct molecular identifier. Reads with shared molecular identifiers were discarded instead of being binned into consensus sequences. MiTCR, with a Q25 quality threshold and the strictest error-elimination algorithm, was used for CDR3 identification, clonotype clustering and error correction. Lower-bound total TCR beta diversity was estimated with a nonparametric unseen species model using Euler transformation. The public reads were reprocessed in TCRdb via fastp at Q25 and MiXCR, keeping in-frame beta chains. Under each unique CDR3 protein, matching rows form one entry showing the most common genes and DNA. TCRdb's processing, not the authors', yielded these V and J calls. In all, the sample holds roughly 1.5 million distinct CDR3 sequences, and roughly two fifths of those were seen once. The top ten hold roughly 3.7% of the sample.

The CDR3 spans 13 residues, from the cysteine through the phenylalanine. Of all the DNA, just the CDR3 is kept, 39 bases in frame from base 1. V loses 5 bases, J loses 3 bases, and the germline ends lie 14 bases apart. In the germline V gene (reference sequence), CDR1 corresponds to DFQATT and CDR2 to SNEGSKA. Systemically healthy Caucasian individuals from Russia, 39 in total and aged about 6 to 95 years, were included as donors. Each donor gave ten milliliters of peripheral blood, collected into EDTA-treated Vacutainer tubes. Ficoll-Paque density-gradient centrifugation was used to isolate PBMCs, with at least 7 million per sample. Total RNA, at least 6 micrograms per sample, was extracted from PBMCs with Trizol reagent. For every donor, an aliquot of PBMCs went through flow cytometry to measure the percentages of naive CD45RAhigh/CD27high T cells. The study at large found these results: Since profiling was done on bulk unsorted PBMCs, naive and antigen-experienced compartments could not be conclusively compared. There was a strong correlation between observed TCR beta diversity and the percentage of naive T cells measured by flow cytometry. Estimates of total diversity based on one million sequenced T cells were regarded as lower bounds and as underestimates. Donor CMV infection status was unknown, potentially confounding age-related changes in expanded clonotypes. As age increased, observed TCR beta diversity per million T cells dropped in a roughly linear way, and a significant reduction was already evident by age around 41. Compared with the aged group, the long-lived group had more naive CD4+ T cells, fewer expanded clones and increased TCR diversity, suggesting age selection.

Source material: blood. Here the chain combines TRBV20-1 and TRBJ2-7; the D segment could be TRBD2, given 6 matching bases. The clonotype comes from a young woman in good health. The CDR3 corresponds to CSALRDSNYEQYF. The sequenced DNA is TGCAGTGCTCTCCGGGACTCGAACTACGAGCAGTACTTC.